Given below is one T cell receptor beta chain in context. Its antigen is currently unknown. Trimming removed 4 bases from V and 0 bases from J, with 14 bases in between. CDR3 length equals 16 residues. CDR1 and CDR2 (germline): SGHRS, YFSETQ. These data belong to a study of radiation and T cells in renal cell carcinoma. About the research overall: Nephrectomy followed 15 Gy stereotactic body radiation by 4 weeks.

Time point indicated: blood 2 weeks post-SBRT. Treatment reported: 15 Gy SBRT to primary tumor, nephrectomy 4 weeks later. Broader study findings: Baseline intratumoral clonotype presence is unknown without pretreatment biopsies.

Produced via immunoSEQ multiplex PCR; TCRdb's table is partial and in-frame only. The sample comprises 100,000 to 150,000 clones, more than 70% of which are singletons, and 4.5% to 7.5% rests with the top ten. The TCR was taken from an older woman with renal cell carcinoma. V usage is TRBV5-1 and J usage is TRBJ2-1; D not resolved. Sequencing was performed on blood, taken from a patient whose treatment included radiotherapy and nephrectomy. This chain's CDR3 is CASSLGGSSSYNEQFF. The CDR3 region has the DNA TGCGCCAGCAGCCTGGGCGGATCTAGCTCCTACAATGAGCAGTTCTTC.